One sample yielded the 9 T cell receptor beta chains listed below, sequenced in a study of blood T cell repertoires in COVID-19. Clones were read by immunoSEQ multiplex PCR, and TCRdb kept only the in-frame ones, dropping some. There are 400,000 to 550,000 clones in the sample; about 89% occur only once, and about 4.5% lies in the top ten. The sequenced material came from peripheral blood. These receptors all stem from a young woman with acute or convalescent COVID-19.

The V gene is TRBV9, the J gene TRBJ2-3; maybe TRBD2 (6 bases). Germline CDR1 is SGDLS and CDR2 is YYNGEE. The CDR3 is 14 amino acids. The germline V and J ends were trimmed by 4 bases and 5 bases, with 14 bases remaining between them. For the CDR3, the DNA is TGTGCCAGCAGCCTTTTTGGGGGAGGAGATACGCAGTATTTT. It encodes CASSLFGGGDTQYF.

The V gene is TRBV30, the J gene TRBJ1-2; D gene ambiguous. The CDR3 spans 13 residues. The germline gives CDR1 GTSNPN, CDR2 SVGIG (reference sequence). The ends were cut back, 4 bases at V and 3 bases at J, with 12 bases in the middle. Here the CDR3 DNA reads TGTGCCTGGACCGGGAGCAAGGACTATGGCTACACCTTC. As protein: CAWTGSKDYGYTF.

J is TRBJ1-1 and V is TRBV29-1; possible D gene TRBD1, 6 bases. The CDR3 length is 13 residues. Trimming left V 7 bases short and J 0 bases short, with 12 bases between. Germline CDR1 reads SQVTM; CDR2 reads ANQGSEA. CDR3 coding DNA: TGCAGCGCTGGGGGGGCCATGAACACTGAAGCTTTCTTT. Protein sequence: CSAGGAMNTEAFF.

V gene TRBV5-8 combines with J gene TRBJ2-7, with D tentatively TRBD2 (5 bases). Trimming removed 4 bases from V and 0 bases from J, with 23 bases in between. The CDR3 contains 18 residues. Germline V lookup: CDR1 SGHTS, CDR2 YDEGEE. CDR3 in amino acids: CASSPGKGALSTSYEQYF. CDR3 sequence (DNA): TGTGCCAGCAGCCCCGGTAAGGGAGCGTTATCGACCTCCTACGAGCAGTACTTC.

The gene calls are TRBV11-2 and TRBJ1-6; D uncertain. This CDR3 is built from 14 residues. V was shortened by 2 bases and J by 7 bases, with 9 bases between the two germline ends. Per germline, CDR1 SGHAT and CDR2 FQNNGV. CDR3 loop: CASSLLGRNSPLHF. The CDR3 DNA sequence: TGTGCCAGCAGCTTATTGGGGAGGAATTCACCCCTCCACTTT.

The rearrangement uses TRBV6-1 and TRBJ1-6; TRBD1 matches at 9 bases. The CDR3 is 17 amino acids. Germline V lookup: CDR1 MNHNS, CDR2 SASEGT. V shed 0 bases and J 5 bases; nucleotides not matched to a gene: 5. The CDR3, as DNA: TGTGCCAGCAGTGAAGCCGGGACAGGGTGGAATAATTCACCCCTCCACTTT. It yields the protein CASSEAGTGWNNSPLHF.

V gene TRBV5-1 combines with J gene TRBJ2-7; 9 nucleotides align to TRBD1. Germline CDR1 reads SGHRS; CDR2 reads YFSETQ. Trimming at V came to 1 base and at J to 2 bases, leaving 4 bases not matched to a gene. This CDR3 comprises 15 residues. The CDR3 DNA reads TGCGCCAGCAGCTTGCAACAGGGGGCAACCTACGAGCAGTACTTC. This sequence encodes CASSLQQGATYEQYF.

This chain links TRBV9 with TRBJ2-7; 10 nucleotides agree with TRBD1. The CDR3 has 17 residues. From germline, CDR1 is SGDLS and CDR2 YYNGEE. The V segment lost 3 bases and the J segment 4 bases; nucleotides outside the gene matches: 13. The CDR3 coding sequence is TGTGCCAGCAGCGGGGGAGGAACGGGACAGGGGATATACGAGCAGTACTTC. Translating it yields CASSGGGTGQGIYEQYF.

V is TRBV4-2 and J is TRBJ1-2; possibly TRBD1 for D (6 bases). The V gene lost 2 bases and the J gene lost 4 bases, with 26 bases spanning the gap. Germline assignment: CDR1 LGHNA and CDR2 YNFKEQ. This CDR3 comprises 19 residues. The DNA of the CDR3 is TGTGCCAGCAGCCAATACGTCGATCAGGGGAGAGGTATCAGCTATGGCTACACCTTC. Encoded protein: CASSQYVDQGRGISYGYTF.